Included here is one T cell receptor beta chain sequence, with context. This specimen comes from a study of T cell changes during pregnancy in multiple sclerosis. Clones were sequenced by immunoSEQ multiplex PCR, and TCRdb holds only the in-frame ones, with some missing. Among about 50,000 clones listed, around 94% were seen once. Trimming took 4 bases from V and 2 from J, leaving 15 bases between them. CDR1 and CDR2 from the germline V gene are LNHDA and SQIVND (reference sequence). The CDR3 totals 16 residues. Sample: CD4+ T cells from peripheral blood mononuclear cells, taken in the third trimester of pregnancy. The sequence derives from a female donor with multiple sclerosis, enrolled in a pregnancy study. The chain joins TRBV19 to TRBJ1-5; D is unresolved. CDR3 DNA: TGTGCCAGTAGTAGGCCGGGTGAAGGAGGCAATCAGCCCCAGCATTTT. Encoded protein: CASSRPGEGGNQPQHF.